Listed here are 23 T cell receptor beta chains from one sample, sequenced in a study of blood T cell repertoires in COVID-19. The data were produced by immunoSEQ multiplex PCR, yet TCRdb's version contains in-frame clones alone and is incomplete. The sample has some 110,000 clones, 87% seen once. What was sequenced was peripheral blood. These receptors were collected from a human donor in a cohort sampled during active COVID-19.

The genes are TRBV28 and TRBJ2-5; maybe TRBD1 (5 bases). The ends were cut back, 5 bases at V and 5 bases at J, with 18 bases in the middle. Germline assignment: CDR1 MDHEN and CDR2 SYDVKM. CDR3 length: 15 residues. The CDR3 here is CASSHLTTVAETQYF. CDR3 nucleotide sequence: TGTGCCAGCAGTCACCTCACGACAGTGGCTGAGACCCAGTACTTC.

This chain links TRBV11-2 with TRBJ1-6; possibly TRBD1 for D (5 bases). V lost 5 bases and J 1 base, leaving 15 bases between the germline ends. The CDR3 sequence is 17 residues long. Germline V gives CDR1 SGHAT, CDR2 FQNNGV. In DNA, the CDR3 is TGTGCCAGCAGCCAAATCGACAGAGGATCCTATAATTCACCCCTCCACTTT. Translation gives CASSQIDRGSYNSPLHF.

By sample share, this clone is medium-sized. The rearrangement uses TRBV20-1 and TRBJ1-5; perhaps TRBD1 as D (5 bases). Trimming shortened V by 3 bases and J by 7 bases, and 13 bases separated the two germline ends. The CDR3 spans 13 residues. CDR1 DFQATT and CDR2 SNEGSKA come from the germline V gene (reference sequence). CDR3 residues: CSASAGVGQPQHF. The DNA for the CDR3 is TGCAGTGCTAGTGCGGGGGTAGGGCAGCCCCAGCATTTT.

The chain links TRBV24-1 to TRBJ2-1; D is uncertain. Germline V gene data show CDR1 as KGHDR and CDR2 as SFDVKD. The CDR3 has 15 amino acids. Trimming pared 3 bases from V and 0 bases from J, leaving 8 bases between. Written as DNA, the CDR3 is TGTGCCACCAGTGATGTTGTCGGCTCCTACAATGAGCAGTTCTTC. Its protein product is CATSDVVGSYNEQFF.

This chain uses TRBV3-1 (or the pseudogene TRBV3-2) with TRBJ2-1; 9 bases match TRBD1. V gave up 0 bases and J gave up 7 bases; unmatched junction bases: 10. Germline V lookup: CDR1 LGHDT, CDR2 YNNKEL (reference sequence). CDR3 length equals 17 residues. The CDR3, as DNA: TGTGCCAGCAGCCAAGACCGGGGGACAGGGATAAAAAATGAGCAGTTCTTC. The encoded protein is CASSQDRGTGIKNEQFF.

A single count supports this clone. The chain has TRBV28 and TRBJ2-7, with 9 bases fitting TRBD1. From germline, CDR1 is MDHEN and CDR2 SYDVKM. The CDR3 is made up of 14 amino acids. V shed 5 bases and J 4 bases; nucleotides not matched to a gene: 6. CDR3: CASSLGTGRYEQYF. CDR3 bases: TGTGCCAGCAGTCTTGGGACAGGGAGGTACGAGCAGTACTTC.

The chain joins TRBV6-6 to TRBJ2-7; 9 bases align to TRBD1. The ends lost 6 bases at V and 0 bases at J; junction bases unmatched: 6. The CDR3 loop spans 15 amino acids. Germline CDR1 and CDR2: MNHNY and SVGAGI (reference sequence). CDR3 DNA: TGTGCCAGCAGCCCCGGGACAGGGTACTCCTACGAGCAGTACTTC. It encodes CASSPGTGYSYEQYF.

This clone was observed a single time. The chain couples TRBV6-4 to TRBJ2-1; D possibly corresponds to TRBD1 (5 bases). CDR1 MRHNA and CDR2 SNTAGT come from the germline V gene. V was clipped by 5 bases and J by 6 bases, with 17 bases between them. The CDR3 length is 15 residues. In nucleotides, the CDR3 is TGTGCCAGCAGTCGCGACAGAGCCACCCCCAATGAGCAGTTCTTC. Translating it yields CASSRDRATPNEQFF.

The chain combines TRBV27 with TRBJ2-1, with 12 bases matching TRBD2. This CDR3 has 17 amino acids. Per the germline V gene, CDR1 is MNHEY and CDR2 is SMNVEV (reference sequence). V lost 5 bases to trimming and J lost 1 base; unmatched junction nucleotides: 6. The CDR3 region has the DNA TGTGCCAGCAGTCCCAGACTAGCGGGAGTTTCCTACAATGAGCAGTTCTTC. Translated, it gives CASSPRLAGVSYNEQFF.

The chain is built from TRBV7-2 and TRBJ2-1; TRBD2 aligns across 7 bases. V lost 1 base and J lost 8; bases outside the gene matches: 11. There are 16 residues in the CDR3. Germline CDR1 reads SGHTA; CDR2 reads FQGNSA. DNA for the CDR3: TGTGCCAGCAGCTTAGGCGGGAGAGGGCGTGCAGATGAGCAGTTCTTC. Translating it yields CASSLGGRGRADEQFF.

The chain links TRBV9 to TRBJ1-5, with D perhaps TRBD1 (5 bases). This CDR3 is 13 amino acids long. V lost 3 bases and J lost 9, with 13 bases in between. CDR1 and CDR2 from the germline V gene are SGDLS and YYNGEE. CDR3 nucleotides: TGTGCCAGCAGCGGGACACCCAACGGGCCCCAGCATTTT. As protein: CASSGTPNGPQHF.

In DNA form, the CDR3 reads TGTGCCAGCAGCTCGCCCGGACAGGGGGCTTGGGTGACCCAGTACTTC. This gives the protein CASSSPGQGAWVTQYF. This chain joins TRBV7-9 and TRBJ2-5; 11 bases align to TRBD1. Germline CDR1 is SEHNR and CDR2 is FQNEAQ (reference sequence). With V trimmed by 4 bases and J by 7 bases, 11 bases remained unmatched. The CDR3 contains 16 residues.

The CDR3 loop reads CAWSPGQGGYGYTF. DNA of the CDR3: TGTGCCTGGAGCCCGGGACAGGGGGGCTATGGCTACACCTTC. V is TRBV30 and J is TRBJ1-2, with 11 bases lining up with TRBD1. The V gene end was trimmed by 3 bases and the J gene end by 4 bases; junction bases not matched to a gene: 4. This CDR3 has 14 residues. The germline V gene encodes CDR1 GTSNPN and CDR2 SVGIG (reference sequence).

The genes are TRBV15 and TRBJ1-1; D is uncertain. Germline assignment: CDR1 LNHNV and CDR2 YYDKDF (reference sequence). Trimming removed 5 bases at V and 2 bases at J, with 9 bases between. This CDR3 is 13 amino acids long. The CDR3 here is CATSSRTNTEAFF. In DNA form, the CDR3 reads TGTGCCACCAGCTCAAGAACTAACACTGAAGCTTTCTTT.

The chain carries TRBV6-1 and TRBJ1-1; 7 positions agree with TRBD1. The CDR3 runs 13 residues. V shed 3 bases, J shed 10 bases, and the junction held 8 bases outside the gene matches. Per germline, CDR1 MNHNS and CDR2 SASEGT. In DNA form, the CDR3 reads TGTGCCAGCAGTGACAGTCAGGGGGTTGGAGCTTTCTTT. It encodes CASSDSQGVGAFF.

The chain links TRBV5-1 to TRBJ1-2, with a tentative D call TRBD1 (5 bases). The V and J ends lost 2 bases and 0 bases respectively, with 8 bases between them. The CDR3 sequence is 14 residues long. Germline loops: CDR1 SGHRS, CDR2 YFSETQ. The CDR3 DNA sequence: TGCGCCAGCAGCTTACAGGAAGCTAACTATGGCTACACCTTC. Translation gives CASSLQEANYGYTF.

This chain connects TRBV19 to TRBJ2-1, with 8 bases aligning to TRBD2. The J segment lost 7 bases and the V segment lost 7 bases, leaving 15 bases of the junction unmatched. This CDR3 is 16 amino acids long. Germline assignment: CDR1 LNHDA and CDR2 SQIVND (reference sequence). DNA of the CDR3: TGTGCCAGTAACGGAGCCGCGGGGGGCCACTGGAATGAGCAGTTCTTC. It translates to CASNGAAGGHWNEQFF. The full variable domain, with the rest looked up from reference TRBV19 and TRBJ2-1, is DGGITQSPKYLFRKEGQNVTLSCEQNLNHDAMYWYRQDPGQGLRLIYYSQIVNDFQKGDIAEGYSVSREKKESFPLTVTSAQKNPTAFYLCASNGAAGGHWNEQFFGPGTRLTVL.

The gene calls are TRBV9 and TRBJ2-3; 9 nucleotides line up with TRBD2. Per the germline V gene, CDR1 is SGDLS and CDR2 is YYNGEE. The CDR3 spans 16 residues. V shed 0 bases and J 3 bases; nucleotides not matched to a gene: 5. CDR3 sequence: CASSVDPSGATDTQYF. DNA of the CDR3: TGTGCCAGCAGCGTAGATCCTAGCGGGGCGACAGATACGCAGTATTTT. The entire variable domain, with the rest obtained from reference TRBV9 and TRBJ2-3, is as follows: DSGVTQTPKHLITATGQRVTLRCSPRSGDLSVYWYQQSLDQGLQFLIQYYNGEERAKGNILERFSAQQFPDLHSELNLSSLELGDSALYFCASSVDPSGATDTQYFGPGTRLTVL.

V is TRBV7-6 and J is TRBJ1-2, with a tentative D call TRBD1 (5 bases). The CDR3 length is 13 residues. The germline V gene encodes CDR1 SGHVS and CDR2 FNYEAQ. With 1 base removed from V and 8 bases from J, the gap between germline ends came to 11 bases. CDR3 in amino acids: CASSLEQAGGYTF. The CDR3 DNA is TGTGCCAGCAGCTTAGAACAGGCGGGGGGCTACACCTTC.

Worth noting for this clone: The same CDR3 arises from other DNA sequences in this sample as well. The chain employs TRBV29-1 and TRBJ2-7, with 10 positions matching TRBD2. The germline V gene has CDR1 SQVTM and CDR2 ANQGSEA. The trim removed 8 bases at V and 5 bases at J, leaving 9 bases unmatched. CDR3 length: 13 residues. The CDR3 DNA reads TGCAGCACGAACTTAGCGGGAGGCCACGAGCAGTACTTC. This encodes CSTNLAGGHEQYF.

The chain combines TRBV18 with TRBJ2-1; 10 bases align to TRBD2. V dropped 3 bases and J dropped 0; count of bases not matched to a gene: 8. The CDR3 is made up of 18 amino acids. Germline CDR1 is KGHSH and CDR2 is LQKENI. The CDR3 DNA reads TGTGCCAGCTCACCCCCTAGCGGGGGTCCGAGCTCCTACAATGAGCAGTTCTTC. Its protein product is CASSPPSGGPSSYNEQFF.

This CDR3 is CASSLPGSGNTIYF. The DNA for the CDR3 is TGTGCCAGCAGCTTGCCCGGGTCTGGAAACACCATATATTTT. The chain recombines TRBV5-5 with TRBJ1-3, with D uncertain. The V gene lost 1 base and the J gene lost 1 base, with 6 bases spanning the gap. Germline V gives CDR1 SGHKS, CDR2 YYEKEE (reference sequence). This CDR3 region has 14 residues.

The chain uses TRBV5-1 and TRBJ2-5; TRBD1 might be the D (5 bases). The germline gives CDR1 SGHRS, CDR2 YFSETQ. This CDR3 has 15 amino acids. Trimming pared 0 bases from V and 3 bases from J, leaving 12 bases between. The CDR3 bases are TGCGCCAGCAGCTTGGTCAGGGTTGGGGAAGAGACCCAGTACTTC. Translation gives CASSLVRVGEETQYF. The complete variable domain, with remaining parts taken from reference TRBV5-1 and TRBJ2-5, reads KAGVTQTPRYLIKTRGQQVTLSCSPISGHRSVSWYQQTPGQGLQFLFEYFSETQRNKGNFPGRFSGRQFSNSRSEMNVSTLELGDSALYLCASSLVRVGEETQYFGPGTRLLVL.